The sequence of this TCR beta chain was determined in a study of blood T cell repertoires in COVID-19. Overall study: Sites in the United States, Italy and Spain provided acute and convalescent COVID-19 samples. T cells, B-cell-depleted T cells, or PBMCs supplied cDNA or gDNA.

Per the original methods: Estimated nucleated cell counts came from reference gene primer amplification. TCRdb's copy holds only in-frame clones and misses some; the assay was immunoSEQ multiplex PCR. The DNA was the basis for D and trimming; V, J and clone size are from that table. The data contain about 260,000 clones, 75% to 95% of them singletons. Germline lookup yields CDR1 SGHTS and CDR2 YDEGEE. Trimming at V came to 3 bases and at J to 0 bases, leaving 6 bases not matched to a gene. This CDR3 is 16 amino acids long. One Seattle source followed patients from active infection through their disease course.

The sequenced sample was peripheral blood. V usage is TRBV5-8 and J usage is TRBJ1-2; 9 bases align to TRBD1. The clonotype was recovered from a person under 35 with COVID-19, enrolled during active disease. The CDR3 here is CASSSGQGFANYGYTF. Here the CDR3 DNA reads TGTGCCAGCAGCTCCGGACAGGGGTTTGCTAACTATGGCTACACCTTC.